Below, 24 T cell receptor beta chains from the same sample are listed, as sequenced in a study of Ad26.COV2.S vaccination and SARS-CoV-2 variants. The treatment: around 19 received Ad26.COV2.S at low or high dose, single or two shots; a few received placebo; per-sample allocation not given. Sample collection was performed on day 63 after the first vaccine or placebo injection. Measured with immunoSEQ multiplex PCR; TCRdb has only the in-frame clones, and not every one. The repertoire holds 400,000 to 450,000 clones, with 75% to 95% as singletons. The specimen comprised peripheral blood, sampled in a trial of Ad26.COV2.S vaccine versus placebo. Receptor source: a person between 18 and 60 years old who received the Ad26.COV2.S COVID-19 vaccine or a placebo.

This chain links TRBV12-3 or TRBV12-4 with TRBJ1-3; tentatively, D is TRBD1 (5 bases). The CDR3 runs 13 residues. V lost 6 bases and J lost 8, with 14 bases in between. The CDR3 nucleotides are TGTGCCAGCAGACACCCGGGGGAGGACACCATATATTTT. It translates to CASRHPGEDTIYF.

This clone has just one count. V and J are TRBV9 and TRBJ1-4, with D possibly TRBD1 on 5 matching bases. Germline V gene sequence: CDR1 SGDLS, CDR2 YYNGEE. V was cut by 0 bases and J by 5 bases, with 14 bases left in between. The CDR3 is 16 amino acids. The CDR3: CASSVDFGQGNEKLFF. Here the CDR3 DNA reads TGTGCCAGCAGCGTAGATTTCGGGCAGGGAAATGAAAAACTGTTTTTT.

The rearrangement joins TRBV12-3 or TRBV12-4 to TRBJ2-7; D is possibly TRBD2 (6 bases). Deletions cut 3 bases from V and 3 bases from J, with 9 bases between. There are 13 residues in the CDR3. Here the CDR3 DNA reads TGTGCCAGCAGTTTCTGGAGGGGCTACGAGCAGTACTTC. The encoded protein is CASSFWRGYEQYF.

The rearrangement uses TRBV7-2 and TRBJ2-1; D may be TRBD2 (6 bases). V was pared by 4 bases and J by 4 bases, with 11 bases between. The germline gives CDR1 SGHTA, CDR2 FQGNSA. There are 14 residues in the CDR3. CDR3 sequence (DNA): TGTGCCAGCAGCTCCGGAGGGGCTTACAATGAGCAGTTCTTC. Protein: CASSSGGAYNEQFF.

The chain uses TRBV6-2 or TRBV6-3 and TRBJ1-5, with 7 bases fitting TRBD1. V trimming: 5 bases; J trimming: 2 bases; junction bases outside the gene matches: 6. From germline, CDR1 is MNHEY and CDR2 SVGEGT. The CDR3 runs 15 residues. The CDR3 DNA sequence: TGTGCCAGCAGTCCCTGGACAGGACGCAATCAGCCCCAGCATTTT. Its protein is CASSPWTGRNQPQHF.

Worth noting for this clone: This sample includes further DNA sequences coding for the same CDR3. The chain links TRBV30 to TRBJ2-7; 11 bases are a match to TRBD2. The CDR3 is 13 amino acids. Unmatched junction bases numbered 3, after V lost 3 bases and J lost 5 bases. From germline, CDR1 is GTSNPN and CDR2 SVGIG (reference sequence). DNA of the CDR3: TGTGCCTGGAGACTAGCGGGAGCGCACGAGCAGTACTTC. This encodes CAWRLAGAHEQYF.

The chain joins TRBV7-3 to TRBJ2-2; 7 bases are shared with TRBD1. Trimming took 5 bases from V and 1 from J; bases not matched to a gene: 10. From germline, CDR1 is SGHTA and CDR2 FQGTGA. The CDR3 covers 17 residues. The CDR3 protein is CASSPSPTGLNTGELFF. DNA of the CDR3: TGTGCCAGCAGCCCATCCCCGACAGGGTTGAACACCGGGGAGCTGTTTTTT.

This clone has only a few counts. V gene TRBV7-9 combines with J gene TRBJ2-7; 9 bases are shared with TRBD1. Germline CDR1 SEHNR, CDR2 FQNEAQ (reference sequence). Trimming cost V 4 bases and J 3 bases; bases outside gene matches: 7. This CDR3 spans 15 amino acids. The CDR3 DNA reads TGTGCCAGCAGCTCTCGGGACAGGGAACTCTACGAGCAGTACTTC. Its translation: CASSSRDRELYEQYF.

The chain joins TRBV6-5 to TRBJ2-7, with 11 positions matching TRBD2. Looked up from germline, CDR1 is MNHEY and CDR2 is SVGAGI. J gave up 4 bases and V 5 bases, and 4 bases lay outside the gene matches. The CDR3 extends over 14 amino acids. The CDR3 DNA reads TGTGCCAGCAGTCTAGCGGGAGGTACGTACGAGCAGTACTTC. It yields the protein CASSLAGGTYEQYF.

The CDR3 region is CASNPPPGGNTEAFF. Here the CDR3 DNA reads TGTGCCAGCAACCCCCCACCAGGGGGGAACACTGAAGCTTTCTTT. The chain is built from TRBV6-6 and TRBJ1-1; 7 bases fit TRBD1. Germline loops: CDR1 MNHNY, CDR2 SVGAGI (reference sequence). This CDR3 is 15 amino acids long. V was clipped by 7 bases and J by 1 base; unmatched bases: 9.

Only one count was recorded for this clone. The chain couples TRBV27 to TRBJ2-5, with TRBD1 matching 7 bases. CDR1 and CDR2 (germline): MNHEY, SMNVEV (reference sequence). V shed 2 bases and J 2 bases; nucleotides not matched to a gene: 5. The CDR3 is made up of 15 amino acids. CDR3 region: CASSLRWDRQETQYF. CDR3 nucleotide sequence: TGTGCCAGCAGTTTAAGATGGGACAGACAAGAGACCCAGTACTTC.

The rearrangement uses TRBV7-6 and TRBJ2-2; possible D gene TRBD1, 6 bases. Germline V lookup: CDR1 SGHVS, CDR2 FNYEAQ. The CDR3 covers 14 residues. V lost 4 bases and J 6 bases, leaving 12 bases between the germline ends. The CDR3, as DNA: TGTGCCAGCAGCTCAGCAGGGGTAGCCGGGGAGCTGTTTTTT. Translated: CASSSAGVAGELFF.

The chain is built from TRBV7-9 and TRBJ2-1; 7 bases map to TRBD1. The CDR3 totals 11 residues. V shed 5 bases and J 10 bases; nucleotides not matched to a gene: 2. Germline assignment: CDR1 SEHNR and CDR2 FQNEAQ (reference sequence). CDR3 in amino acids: CASSPGQEQFF. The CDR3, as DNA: TGTGCCAGCAGCCCGGGACAGGAGCAGTTCTTC.

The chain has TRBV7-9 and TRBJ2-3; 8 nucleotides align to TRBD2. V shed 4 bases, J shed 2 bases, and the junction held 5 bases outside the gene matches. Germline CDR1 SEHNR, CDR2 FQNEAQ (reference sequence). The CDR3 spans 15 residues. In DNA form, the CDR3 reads TGTGCCAGCAGCTGGGTAGCGGGAATCACAGATACGCAGTATTTT. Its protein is CASSWVAGITDTQYF.

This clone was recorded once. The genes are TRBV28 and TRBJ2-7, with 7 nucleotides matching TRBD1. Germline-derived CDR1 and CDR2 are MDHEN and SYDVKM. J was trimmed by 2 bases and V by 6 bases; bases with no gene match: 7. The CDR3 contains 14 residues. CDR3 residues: CASSPRQGPYEQYF. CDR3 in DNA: TGTGCCAGCAGCCCTAGACAGGGTCCCTACGAGCAGTACTTC. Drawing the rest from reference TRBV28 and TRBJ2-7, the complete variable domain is DVKVTQSSRYLVKRTGEKVFLECVQDMDHENMFWYRQDPGLGLRLIYFSYDVKMKEKGDIPEGYSVSREKKERFSLILESASTNQTSMYLCASSPRQGPYEQYFGPGTRLTVT.

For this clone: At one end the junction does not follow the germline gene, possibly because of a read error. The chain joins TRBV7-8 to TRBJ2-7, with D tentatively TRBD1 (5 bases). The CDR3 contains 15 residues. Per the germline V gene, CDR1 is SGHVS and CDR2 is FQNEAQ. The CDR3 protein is CVSSPEGVYGYEQYF. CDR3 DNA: TGTGTCAGCAGCCCCGAAGGGGTCTACGGCTACGAGCAGTACTTC.

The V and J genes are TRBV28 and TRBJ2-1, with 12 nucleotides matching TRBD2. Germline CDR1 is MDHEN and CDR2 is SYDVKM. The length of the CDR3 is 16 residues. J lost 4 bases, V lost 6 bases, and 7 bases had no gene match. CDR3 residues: CASRRTGTSGYNEQFF. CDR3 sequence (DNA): TGTGCCAGCAGAAGAACCGGGACTAGCGGGTACAATGAGCAGTTCTTC.

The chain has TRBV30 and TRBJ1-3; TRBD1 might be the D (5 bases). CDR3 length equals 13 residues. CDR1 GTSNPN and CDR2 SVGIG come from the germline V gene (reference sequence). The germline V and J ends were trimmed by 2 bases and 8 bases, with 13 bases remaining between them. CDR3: CAWSRATGDTIYF. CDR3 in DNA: TGTGCCTGGAGTAGGGCGACGGGGGACACCATATATTTT.

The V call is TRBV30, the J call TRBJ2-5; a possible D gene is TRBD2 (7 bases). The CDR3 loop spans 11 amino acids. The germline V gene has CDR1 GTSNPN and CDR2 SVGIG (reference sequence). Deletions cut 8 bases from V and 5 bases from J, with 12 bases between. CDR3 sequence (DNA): TGTGCCGGGGGGGCTGGGGAGACCCAGTACTTC. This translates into CAGGAGETQYF.

CDR3 region: CASSFTGTGNTIYF. As DNA, the CDR3 is TGTGCCAGCAGCTTCACAGGGACTGGAAACACCATATATTTT. This sequence joins TRBV7-9 and TRBJ1-3; D is possibly TRBD1 (6 bases). This CDR3 contains 14 residues. The V gene lost 3 bases and the J gene lost 2 bases, with 8 bases spanning the gap. The germline V gene encodes CDR1 SEHNR and CDR2 FQNEAQ (reference sequence).

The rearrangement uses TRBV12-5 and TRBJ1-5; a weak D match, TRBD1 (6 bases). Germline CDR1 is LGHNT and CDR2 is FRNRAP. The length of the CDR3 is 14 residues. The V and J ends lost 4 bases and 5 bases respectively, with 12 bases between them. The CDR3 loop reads CASGYTGHHQPQHF. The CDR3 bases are TGTGCTAGTGGTTACACAGGGCACCATCAGCCCCAGCATTTT.

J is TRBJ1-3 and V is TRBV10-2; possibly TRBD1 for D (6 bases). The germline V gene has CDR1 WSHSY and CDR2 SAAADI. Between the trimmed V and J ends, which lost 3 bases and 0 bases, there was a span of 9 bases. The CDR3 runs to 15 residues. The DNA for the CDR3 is TGCGCCAGCAGTGAACAGGGCAACTCTGGAAACACCATATATTTT. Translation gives CASSEQGNSGNTIYF.

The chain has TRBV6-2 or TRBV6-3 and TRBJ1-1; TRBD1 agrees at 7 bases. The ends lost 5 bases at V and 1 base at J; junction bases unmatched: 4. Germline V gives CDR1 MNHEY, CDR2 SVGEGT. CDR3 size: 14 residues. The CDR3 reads CASSLRTGNTEAFF. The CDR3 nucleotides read TGTGCCAGCAGTCTCCGGACAGGGAACACTGAAGCTTTCTTT.

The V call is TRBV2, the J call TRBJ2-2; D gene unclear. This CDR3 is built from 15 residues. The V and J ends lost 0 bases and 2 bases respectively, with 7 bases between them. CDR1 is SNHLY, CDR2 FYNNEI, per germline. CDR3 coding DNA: TGTGCCAGCAGTGAAGCTGGACCTAACACCGGGGAGCTGTTTTTT. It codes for CASSEAGPNTGELFF.